Sequencing of this T cell receptor (beta chain) was carried out in a study of identical twins. This clonotype was seen a handful of times. TCRdb independently ran MiXCR on the 5' RACE reads; one entry per CDR3 protein. The sample contains some 690,000 distinct CDR3 sequences, around 20% of which appear only once. Trimming removed 5 bases at V and 0 bases at J, with 11 bases between. Germline CDR1 reads LGHDT; CDR2 reads YNNKEL (reference sequence). The CDR3 consists of 15 residues. These sequences were also reported in another study, on T cells expressing NK-cell markers.

The J gene is TRBJ2-4, the V gene TRBV3-1; D is perhaps TRBD2 (6 bases). Sequenced material: PBMCs. The sequence derives from a woman under 30 in good health. The DNA for the CDR3 is TGTGCCAGCAGCTTCGGGACTTTAGCCAAAAACATTCAGTACTTC. Protein: CASSFGTLAKNIQYF. The whole variable domain, remainder taken from reference TRBV3-1 and TRBJ2-4, is DTAVSQTPKYLVTQMGNDKSIKCEQNLGHDTMYWYKQDSKKFLKIMFSYNNKELIINETVPNRFSPKSPDKAHLNLHINSLELGDSAVYFCASSFGTLAKNIQYFGAGTRLSVL.